The source of this TCR beta chain is a study of cytomegalovirus exposure and HLA in healthy donors. PCR involved 60 Vbeta and 13 Jbeta primers. Using immunoSEQ multiplex PCR, the repertoire was profiled, and TCRdb retains in-frame clones only, with some absent. In the table there are approximately 160,000 clones, 68% of which are singletons. CDR3 length equals 14 residues. Germline CDR1 is MGHDK and CDR2 is SYGVNS. The sequencing sample was made of PBMCs. The clonotype originates from a man in his fifties or sixties in good health and CMV-seronegative. The gene calls are TRBV25-1 and TRBJ2-5; 12 bases match TRBD2. The J call may be wrong; the DNA end is better matched by TRBJ2-7. The CDR3 DNA is TGTGCCAGCAGTGGGACTAGCGGGGCCTACGAGCAGTACTTC. Its protein is CASSGTSGAYEQYF.